This T cell receptor (beta chain) was sequenced in a study of cytomegalovirus exposure and HLA in healthy donors. 60 Vbeta and 13 Jbeta primers were used in PCR. Here immunoSEQ multiplex PCR was the method, and the copy in TCRdb shows in-frame clones only, minus some. The table lists 45,000 to 60,000 clones, around 70% of them singletons. Points on this clone: Its specificity is not known.

Study findings and constraints: It was confirmed in vitro that three of the CMV-associated chains were specific for CMV antigens. V segments that were indistinguishable, TRBV6-2 and TRBV6-3 among them, were omitted from analysis. When analyzed later, a missense DCLRE1C variant was found to be linked to TCR beta V- and J-gene trimming. Common viral pathogens seemed to be connected with several of the most significant clusters, according to a later analysis.

Per germline, CDR1 GTSNPN and CDR2 SVGIG (reference sequence). The V end lost 3 bases, the J end lost 6 bases, and 10 bases lay between the germline ends. The CDR3 runs 12 residues. Sequencing was carried out using PBMCs. The receptor's source is a woman aged 45-65 years in good health and CMV-seronegative. The V gene is TRBV30, the J gene TRBJ2-3; no definite D call. CDR3 coding DNA: TGTGCCTGGAGGTTATCCGGGGATACGCAGTATTTT. It codes for CAWRLSGDTQYF.